The clone carrying this TCR beta chain was observed a single time. Its antigen is not identified. This CDR3 has 16 residues. V was shortened by 6 bases and J by 0 bases, with 18 bases between the two germline ends. Germline V CDR1 and CDR2: MDHEN, SYDVKM. The data are from a study of early T cells in non-severe SARS-CoV-2 infection. Turning to the study itself: Sequencing of bulk RNA from unsorted whole blood was done, without chain pairing. The study, taken as a whole, reports: VDJdb matching, biased toward anti-spike CD8 responses, missed private and CD4 specificities.

Individual cDNA molecules each received unique molecular identifiers attached to them. TCRdb reprocessed the 5' RACE reads with MiXCR, giving one entry per CDR3 protein. The sample shows some 82,000 distinct CDR3 sequences, around an eighth of them seen only once. The sequencing input was whole blood. This rearrangement joins TRBV28 to TRBJ2-7; TRBD2 is a possible D gene (6 bases). This TCR derives from an adult who was a healthcare worker with PCR-confirmed SARS-CoV-2 infection or an uninfected control (not recorded which). This chain's CDR3 is CASRGTFGRGSYEQYF. Here the CDR3 DNA reads TGTGCCAGCAGGGGGACCTTTGGGCGGGGCTCCTACGAGCAGTACTTC. The full variable domain, its missing parts supplied by reference TRBV28 and TRBJ2-7, is DVKVTQSSRYLVKRTGEKVFLECVQDMDHENMFWYRQDPGLGLRLIYFSYDVKMKEKGDIPEGYSVSREKKERFSLILESASTNQTSMYLCASRGTFGRGSYEQYFGPGTRLTVT.